The 3 T cell receptor beta chains given below trace back to one sample, sequenced in a study of blood T cell repertoires in COVID-19. Using immunoSEQ multiplex PCR, the repertoire was profiled, and TCRdb retains in-frame clones only, with some absent. The repertoire holds over 200,000 clones, with about 89% as singletons. The sample was peripheral blood. The receptor set was obtained from a middle-aged woman with acute or convalescent COVID-19.

The chain couples TRBV2 to TRBJ1-2, with TRBD1 matching over 7 bases. The V gene end was trimmed by 0 bases and the J gene end by 3 bases; junction bases not matched to a gene: 4. CDR1 SNHLY and CDR2 FYNNEI come from the germline V gene. The CDR3 is 15 residues long. The CDR3 nucleotides are TGTGCCAGCAGTGAAGCCCCCACAGGGGACTATGGCTACACCTTC. Its translation: CASSEAPTGDYGYTF.

The chain carries TRBV2 and TRBJ2-7; 7 bases agree with TRBD2. V lost 7 bases, J lost 2 bases, and 14 bases stayed unmatched. In germline, CDR1 is SNHLY, CDR2 FYNNEI. The CDR3 runs 16 residues. The CDR3 bases are TGTGCCAGCACCGACGGGGGGACCCCCAACGCCTACGAGCAGTACGTC. Translated: CASTDGGTPNAYEQYV.

The V gene is TRBV11-2, the J gene TRBJ1-1, with D hard to call. The CDR3 has 13 amino acids. The germline V gene encodes CDR1 SGHAT and CDR2 FQNNGV. The V gene lost 0 bases and the J gene lost 11 bases, with 13 bases spanning the gap. For the CDR3, the DNA is TGTGCCAGCAGCTTAGATATTTTCCGGGTTGCTTTCTTT. Its translation: CASSLDIFRVAFF.